A selection of T cell receptor beta chains follows, all from one sample in a study of regulatory T cells in long-lasting Graves disease. One entry per CDR3 protein, called by TCRdb with MiXCR from the multiplex PCR reads. The sample carries hundreds of thousands of distinct CDR3 sequences, 21% recorded once. The sample consisted of peripheral blood mononuclear cells (PBMCs), taken when the disease was refractory, from a patient treated with antithyroid drugs. The receptors were gathered from a female donor with Graves disease. Both conserved end residues are part of each CDR3. The D gene is left open where the match is weak. Clone size, where shown, is once, few, many, or a class for clones that have expanded.

J	size	V	D	CDR3	DNA
TRBJ2-7	NA	TRBV27	NA	CASSNRDTGNEQYF	TGTGCCAGCAGTAACCGGGACACGGGTAACGAGCAGTACTTC
TRBJ2-7	many	TRBV6-1	TRBD2	CASRRLAGDSGVGEQYF	TGTGCCAGCAGACGACTAGCGGGCGACTCAGGGGTCGGCGAGCAGTACTTC
TRBJ1-2	many	TRBV4-1	TRBD1	CASSQGDRGPGYTF	TGCGCCAGCAGCCAAGGGGACAGGGGGCCTGGCTACACCTTC
TRBJ2-1	many	TRBV2	NA	CASSEVIEQFF	TGTGCCAGCAGTGAGGTGATTGAGCAGTTCTTC
TRBJ2-2	NA	TRBV29-1	TRBD1	CSVAGTGGPGELFF	TGCAGCGTGGCCGGGACAGGGGGTCCCGGGGAGCTGTTTTTT
TRBJ2-1	NA	TRBV5-1	NA	CASSLGSTNEQFF	TGCGCCAGCAGCTTAGGGAGCACCAATGAGCAGTTCTTC
TRBJ1-3	NA	TRBV3-1	TRBD1	CASSQEVTGVGNTIYF	TGTGCCAGCAGCCAAGAGGTGACAGGGGTAGGAAACACCATATATTTT
TRBJ2-7	NA	TRBV10-3	NA	CATGPPSYEQYF	TGTGCCACCGGACCGCCCTCCTACGAGCAGTACTTC
TRBJ1-6	many	TRBV27	NA	CASSLTSSYNSPLHF	TGTGCCAGCAGTTTGACGAGCTCCTATAATTCACCCCTCCACTTT
TRBJ2-7	many	TRBV28	NA	CASSSPAGQRYEQYF	TGTGCCAGCAGTTCCCCCGCGGGCCAACGCTACGAGCAGTACTTC
TRBJ2-2	many	TRBV24-1	NA	CATSRENGELFF	TGTGCCACCAGTCGAGAGAACGGGGAGCTGTTTTTT
TRBJ1-4	many	TRBV7-8	NA	CASSSPVTGPGTSNEKLFF	TGTGCCAGCAGCTCACCGGTCACAGGGCCCGGAACTTCTAATGAAAAACTGTTTTTT
TRBJ2-2	many	TRBV7-9	NA	CAGGHRNTGELFF	TGTGCCGGGGGACACCGGAACACCGGGGAGCTGTTTTTT
TRBJ1-1	many	TRBV28	NA	CAILGGLRTEAFF	TGTGCCATCCTCGGGGGCCTACGCACTGAAGCTTTCTTT
TRBJ2-2	few	TRBV20-1	NA	CSARGAGADTGELFF	TGCAGTGCTAGAGGGGCAGGGGCGGACACCGGGGAGCTGTTTTTT
TRBJ2-5	few	TRBV10-3	TRBD1	CAISPGTGDWETQYF	TGTGCCATCAGCCCCGGGACAGGGGATTGGGAGACCCAGTACTTC
TRBJ2-7	few	TRBV15	NA	CATSRDPGYGGEQYF	TGTGCCACCAGCAGAGATCCCGGCTACGGGGGCGAGCAGTACTTC
TRBJ2-6	few	TRBV28	TRBD1	CASSPPTGAPSGANVLTF	TGTGCCAGCAGTCCACCGACAGGGGCCCCCTCTGGGGCCAACGTCCTGACTTTC
TRBJ2-1	few	TRBV5-1	TRBD1	CASSQTQGDEQFF	TGCGCCAGCAGCCAAACACAGGGGGATGAGCAGTTCTTC
TRBJ2-7	NA	TRBV4-2	TRBD1	CASSPGQGLNEQYF	TGTGCCAGCAGCCCCGGACAGGGTCTCAACGAGCAGTACTTC
TRBJ1-1	many	TRBV6-1	NA	CASRTRGGLNTEAFF	TGTGCCAGCAGGACCCGAGGGGGGTTGAACACTGAAGCTTTCTTT
TRBJ2-7	many	TRBV13	TRBD1	CASSPADRGLREQYF	TGTGCCAGCAGCCCTGCGGACAGGGGCCTACGCGAGCAGTACTTC
TRBJ2-6	many	TRBV11-2	TRBD1	CASPTPDRQLGANVLTF	TGTGCCAGCCCCACCCCGGACAGGCAACTTGGGGCCAACGTCCTGACTTTC
TRBJ2-6	NA	TRBV29-1	NA	CSVQDSSGANVLTF	TGCAGCGTCCAGGACAGCTCTGGGGCCAACGTCCTGACTTTC
TRBJ2-3	NA	TRBV24-1	NA	CATSAHTDTQYF	TGTGCCACCAGTGCCCACACAGATACGCAGTATTTT
TRBJ2-7	NA	TRBV5-1	NA	CASSLNRDQTPYPSYEQYF	TGCGCCAGCAGCCTAAACCGGGACCAGACTCCCTACCCGTCCTACGAGCAGTACTTC
TRBJ2-7	NA	TRBV24-1	NA	CATSPRAPNLDEQYF	TGTGCCACCAGTCCCCGAGCGCCGAATTTGGACGAGCAGTACTTC
TRBJ1-5	many	TRBV5-1	NA	CASSLGLEGTPQHF	TGCGCCAGCAGCTTGGGACTGGAGGGGACGCCCCAGCATTTT
TRBJ2-7	many	TRBV2	NA	CASSDWGQHYEQYF	TGTGCCAGCAGTGATTGGGGGCAGCACTACGAGCAGTACTTC
TRBJ2-1	NA	TRBV4-1	NA	CASSGLRNEQFF	TGCGCCAGCAGTGGGCTTCGCAATGAGCAGTTCTTC
TRBJ2-1	NA	TRBV7-2	NA	CASSLGSFGDGEQFF	TGTGCCAGCAGCTTAGGATCCTTCGGGGACGGTGAGCAGTTCTTC
TRBJ1-1	many	TRBV7-3	TRBD1	CASSETGQSTEAFF	TGTGCCAGCAGTGAGACAGGGCAGAGCACTGAAGCTTTCTTT
TRBJ2-7	few	TRBV5-1	TRBD2	CASSYGLVSSEQYF	TGCGCCAGCAGCTATGGACTAGTCTCATCCGAGCAGTACTTC
TRBJ2-7	many	TRBV7-8	NA	CASSLVPRYEQYF	TGTGCCAGCAGCTTAGTTCCACGGTACGAGCAGTACTTC
TRBJ2-5	many	TRBV29-1	TRBD2	CSGTSGSWKETQYF	TGCAGCGGGACTAGCGGGAGTTGGAAGGAGACCCAGTACTTC
TRBJ2-5	many	TRBV5-5	NA	CASSTAQGSGETQYF	TGTGCCAGCAGCACCGCACAGGGATCGGGAGAGACCCAGTACTTC
TRBJ2-1	many	TRBV12-3/TRBV12-4	TRBD2	CASSPGLAGVSYVEQFF	TGTGCCAGCAGCCCGGGACTAGCGGGAGTATCTTACGTTGAGCAGTTCTTC
TRBJ2-2	many	TRBV2	TRBD2	CASSGSGRSNTGELFF	TGTGCCAGCAGTGGTAGCGGGAGGTCCAACACCGGGGAGCTGTTTTTT
TRBJ2-7	few	TRBV30	TRBD1	CAHSPGTVSYEQYF	TGTGCTCATAGTCCCGGGACAGTCTCCTACGAGCAGTACTTC
TRBJ1-1	many	TRBV28	NA	CASSLWGNTEAFF	TGTGCCAGCAGCTTATGGGGGAACACTGAAGCTTTCTTT
TRBJ1-2	many	TRBV24-1	NA	CATSDPLIKNGYTF	TGTGCCACCAGTGATCCTTTGATAAAGAATGGCTACACCTTC
TRBJ1-2	NA	TRBV25-1	NA	CASSLGYEGYTF	TGTGCCAGCAGTTTAGGGTATGAAGGCTACACCTTC
TRBJ2-7	NA	TRBV7-9	NA	CASSLDLRDEQYF	TGTGCCAGCAGCTTAGACTTACGGGACGAGCAGTACTTC
TRBJ1-1	many	TRBV2	NA	CASSEARVTEAFF	TGTGCCAGCAGTGAAGCGCGGGTCACTGAAGCTTTCTTT
TRBJ2-7	NA	TRBV10-2	TRBD2	CASVGVTSGSYEQYF	TGCGCCAGCGTTGGTGTCACTAGCGGGAGTTACGAGCAGTACTTC
TRBJ1-5	many	TRBV12-3/TRBV12-4	TRBD1	CASRQTGAGNQPQHF	TGTGCCAGCAGACAGACAGGGGCAGGGAATCAGCCCCAGCATTTT
TRBJ2-7	NA	TRBV29-1	NA	CSVVGGGFYEQYF	TGCAGCGTTGTAGGAGGGGGTTTCTACGAGCAGTACTTC
TRBJ2-5	many	TRBV2	NA	CASSAEGKETQYF	TGTGCCAGCAGTGCAGAGGGGAAAGAGACCCAGTACTTC
TRBJ1-1	few	TRBV20-1	NA	CSASPRRLGNTEAFF	TGCAGTGCTAGCCCCCGGAGGTTGGGGAACACTGAAGCTTTCTTT
TRBJ1-2	few	TRBV19	NA	CASSPPRGGYTF	TGTGCCAGTAGTCCCCCGAGGGGTGGCTACACCTTC
TRBJ2-6	NA	TRBV19	NA	CASRAPPTSSGANVLTF	TGTGCCAGTAGGGCCCCACCCACAAGCTCTGGGGCCAACGTCCTGACTTTC
TRBJ2-3	NA	TRBV12-3/TRBV12-4	NA	CASSLAAGPDTQYF	TGTGCCAGCAGTTTAGCGGCAGGTCCAGATACGCAGTATTTT
TRBJ1-1	many	TRBV28	NA	CASSSRGALNTEAFF	TGTGCCAGCAGTTCCCGAGGGGCCTTGAACACTGAAGCTTTCTTT
TRBJ2-3	few	TRBV28	TRBD2	CASSRQTSGSRAQYF	TGTGCCAGCAGTCGCCAGACTAGCGGGAGTCGCGCGCAGTATTTT